This T cell receptor (beta chain) is drawn from a study of OX40 agonist ivuxolimab in advanced cancers. Overall study context: Ivuxolimab is an agonistic anti-OX40 (CD134) antibody, and patients were treated with it.

Data came from immunoSEQ multiplex PCR; TCRdb stores just in-frame clones and leaves some out. The repertoire has 7,000 to 9,500 clones, more than 85% of them found once; the top ten carry 30%. Study observations and caveats: Within 6 weeks, CD4+ and CD8+ blood T cells expanded clonally at 0.1 to 3.0 mg/kg.

Trimming stripped 3 bases from V and 10 bases from J, with 22 bases between. Germline V CDR1 and CDR2: MNHNS, SASEGT. This CDR3 is built from 16 residues. Sampling times: baseline, cycle 4 day 1, cycle 7 day 1. Comment on this clone: What it recognizes is unknown.

The source was CD4+ or CD8+ T cells sorted from blood, collected in a trial of the OX40 agonist ivuxolimab. J is TRBJ1-5 and V is TRBV6-1; maybe TRBD1 (5 bases). The receptor's source is an adult with an advanced solid tumor such as melanoma, head and neck, liver or kidney cancer. In nucleotides, the CDR3 is TGTGCCAGCAGTGATGCGCCGGGACGGGAATCAAGTCCCCAGCATTTT. Amino acids: CASSDAPGRESSPQHF.